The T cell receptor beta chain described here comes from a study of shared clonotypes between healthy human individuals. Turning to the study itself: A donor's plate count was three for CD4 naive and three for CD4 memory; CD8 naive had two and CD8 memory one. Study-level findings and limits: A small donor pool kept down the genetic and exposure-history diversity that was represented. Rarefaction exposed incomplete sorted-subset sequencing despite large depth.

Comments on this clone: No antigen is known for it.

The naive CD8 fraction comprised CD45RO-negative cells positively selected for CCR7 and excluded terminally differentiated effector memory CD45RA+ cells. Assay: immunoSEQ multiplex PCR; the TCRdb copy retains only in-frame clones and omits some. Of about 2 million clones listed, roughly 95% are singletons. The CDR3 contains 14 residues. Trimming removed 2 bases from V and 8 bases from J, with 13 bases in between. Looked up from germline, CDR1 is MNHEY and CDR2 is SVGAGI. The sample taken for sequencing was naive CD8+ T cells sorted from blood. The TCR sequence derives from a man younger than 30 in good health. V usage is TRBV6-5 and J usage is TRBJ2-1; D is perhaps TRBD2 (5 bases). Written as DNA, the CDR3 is TGTGCCAGCAGTTACGAAGGTTATAGCGATGAGCAGTTCTTC. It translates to CASSYEGYSDEQFF.